The 8 T cell receptor beta chains below were found in one sample sequenced in a study of cytomegalovirus exposure and HLA in healthy donors. Researchers ran the PCR with 60 Vbeta and 13 Jbeta primers. Some clones are missing from TCRdb's copy, which holds only in-frame ones; the method was immunoSEQ multiplex PCR. The table includes approximately 190,000 clones, over 65% detected once. Sequenced material: PBMCs. These receptors were obtained from a woman in her 50s in good health and CMV-seropositive.

The chain uses TRBV18 and TRBJ2-7, with TRBD1 matching 10 bases. The CDR3 loop spans 13 amino acids. In germline, CDR1 is KGHSH, CDR2 LQKENI. J lost 6 bases, V lost 6 bases, and 5 bases had no gene match. The CDR3 region has the DNA TGTGCCAGCTCGGTAGGACAGGGGGTCGAGCAGTACTTC. Translated: CASSVGQGVEQYF.

The V and J genes are TRBV6-5 and TRBJ1-2; perhaps TRBD1 as D (6 bases). Germline loops: CDR1 MNHEY, CDR2 SVGAGI. Between the trimmed V and J ends, which lost 0 bases and 7 bases, there was a span of 9 bases. CDR3 length: 13 residues. The CDR3 DNA follows: TGTGCCAGCAGTTACTCAACAGGGACTGGCTACACCTTC. It is translated as CASSYSTGTGYTF.

A few counts support this clone. The rearrangement joins TRBV7-2 to TRBJ2-7, with 7 positions matching TRBD1. CDR3 size: 14 residues. CDR1 SGHTA and CDR2 FQGNSA come from the germline V gene. J was trimmed by 0 bases and V by 4 bases; bases with no gene match: 3. The CDR3, as DNA: TGTGCCAGCAGCTGGGACAGTTACTCCTACGAGCAGTACTTC. It yields the protein CASSWDSYSYEQYF. The full variable domain, in which reference TRBV7-2 and TRBJ2-7 provide the parts outside the CDR3, is GAGVSQSPSNKVTEKGKDVELRCDPISGHTALYWYRQSLGQGLEFLIYFQGNSAPDKSGLPSDRFSAERTGGSVSTLTIQRTQQEDSAVYLCASSWDSYSYEQYFGPGTRLTVT.

The chain carries TRBV19 and TRBJ1-1, with D uncertain. Between the trimmed V and J ends, which lost 3 bases and 4 bases, there was a span of 18 bases. CDR3 length: 16 amino acids. The germline V gene encodes CDR1 LNHDA and CDR2 SQIVND (reference sequence). CDR3 residues: CASSISSGKVSTEAFF. In nucleotides, the CDR3 is TGTGCCAGTAGTATTTCATCCGGGAAGGTGAGCACTGAAGCTTTCTTT.

This clone has a single count. A junction boundary mismatches the germline segment, possibly from a read error. This chain uses TRBV5-1 with TRBJ2-1; TRBD1 might be the D (7 bases). The CDR3 consists of 16 residues. CDR1 and CDR2 from the germline V gene are SGHRS and YFSETQ. The CDR3 loop is CASRLDAGQPRNEQFF. Here the CDR3 DNA reads TGCGCCAGCCGCTTGGATGCGGGACAGCCTAGGAATGAGCAGTTCTTC.

The gene calls are TRBV9 and TRBJ2-3; tentatively, D is TRBD2 (7 bases). Trimming took off 0 bases at V and 2 bases at J, with 13 bases between the two ends. This CDR3 is 16 amino acids long. CDR1 is SGDLS, CDR2 YYNGEE, per germline. CDR3 nucleotide sequence: TGTGCCAGCAGCGTAGGGAGGGGGGGGGCCACAGATACGCAGTATTTT. This encodes CASSVGRGGATDTQYF. Together with reference TRBV9 and TRBJ2-3, the CDR3 gives the full variable domain: DSGVTQTPKHLITATGQRVTLRCSPRSGDLSVYWYQQSLDQGLQFLIQYYNGEERAKGNILERFSAQQFPDLHSELNLSSLELGDSALYFCASSVGRGGATDTQYFGPGTRLTVL.

The CDR3 region has the DNA TGTGCCAGCAGCGTTGGAGGAGGCTACACCTTC. This sequence encodes CASSVGGGYTF. The chain has TRBV9 and TRBJ1-2; D remains unclear. Germline CDR1 reads SGDLS; CDR2 reads YYNGEE. Deletions cut 2 bases from V and 8 bases from J, with 7 bases between. The CDR3 has 11 residues.

The chain is built from TRBV27 and TRBJ2-1; D unresolved. Trimming cost V 10 bases and J 5 bases, with 9 bases left between them. The CDR3 has 11 residues. The germline gives CDR1 MNHEY, CDR2 SMNVEV (reference sequence). The CDR3: CATTYHNEQFF. The CDR3 nucleotides are TGTGCCACTACGTACCACAATGAGCAGTTCTTC.